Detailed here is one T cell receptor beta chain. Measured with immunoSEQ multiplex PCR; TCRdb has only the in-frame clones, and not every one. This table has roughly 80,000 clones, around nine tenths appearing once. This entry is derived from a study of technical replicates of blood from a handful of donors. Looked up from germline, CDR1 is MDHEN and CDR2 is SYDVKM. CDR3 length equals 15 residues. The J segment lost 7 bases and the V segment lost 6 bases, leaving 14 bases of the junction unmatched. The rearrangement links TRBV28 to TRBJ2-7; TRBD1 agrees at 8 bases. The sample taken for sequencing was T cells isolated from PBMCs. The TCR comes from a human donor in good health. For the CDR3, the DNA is TGTGCCAGCAGACCGCTCATGACAGGGGCGAGGGAGCAGTACTTC. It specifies CASRPLMTGAREQYF.